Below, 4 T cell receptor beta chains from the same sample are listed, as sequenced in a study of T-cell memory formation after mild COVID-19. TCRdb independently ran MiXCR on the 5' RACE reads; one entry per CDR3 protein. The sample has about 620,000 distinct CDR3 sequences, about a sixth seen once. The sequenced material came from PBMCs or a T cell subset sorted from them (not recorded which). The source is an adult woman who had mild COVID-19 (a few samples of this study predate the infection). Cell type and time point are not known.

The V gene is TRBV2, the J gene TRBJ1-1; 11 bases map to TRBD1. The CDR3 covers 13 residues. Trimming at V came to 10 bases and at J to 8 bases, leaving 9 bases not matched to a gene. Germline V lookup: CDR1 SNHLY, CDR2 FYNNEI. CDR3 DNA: TGTGCCACCCCGGGACAGGGGGGCCGAGAAGCTTTCTTT. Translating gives CATPGQGGREAFF.

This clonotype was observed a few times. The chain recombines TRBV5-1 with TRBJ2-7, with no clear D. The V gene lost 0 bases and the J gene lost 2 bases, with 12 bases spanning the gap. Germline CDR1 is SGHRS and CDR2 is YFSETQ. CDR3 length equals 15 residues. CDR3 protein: CASSLEAYRTYEQYF. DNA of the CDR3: TGCGCCAGCAGCTTGGAGGCTTACAGAACCTACGAGCAGTACTTC.

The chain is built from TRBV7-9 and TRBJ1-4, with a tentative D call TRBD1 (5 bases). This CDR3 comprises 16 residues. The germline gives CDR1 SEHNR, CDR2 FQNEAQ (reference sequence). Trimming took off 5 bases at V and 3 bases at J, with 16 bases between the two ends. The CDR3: CASSRAFEQANEKLFF. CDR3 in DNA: TGTGCCAGCAGCCGAGCTTTTGAACAGGCTAATGAAAAACTGTTTTTT.

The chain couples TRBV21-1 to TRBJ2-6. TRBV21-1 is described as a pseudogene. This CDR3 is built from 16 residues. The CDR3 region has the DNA TGTGCCAGCAGCAAAGGGAGTTGCACTGGGGCCAACGTCCTGACTTTC. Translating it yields CASSKGSCTGANVLTF.